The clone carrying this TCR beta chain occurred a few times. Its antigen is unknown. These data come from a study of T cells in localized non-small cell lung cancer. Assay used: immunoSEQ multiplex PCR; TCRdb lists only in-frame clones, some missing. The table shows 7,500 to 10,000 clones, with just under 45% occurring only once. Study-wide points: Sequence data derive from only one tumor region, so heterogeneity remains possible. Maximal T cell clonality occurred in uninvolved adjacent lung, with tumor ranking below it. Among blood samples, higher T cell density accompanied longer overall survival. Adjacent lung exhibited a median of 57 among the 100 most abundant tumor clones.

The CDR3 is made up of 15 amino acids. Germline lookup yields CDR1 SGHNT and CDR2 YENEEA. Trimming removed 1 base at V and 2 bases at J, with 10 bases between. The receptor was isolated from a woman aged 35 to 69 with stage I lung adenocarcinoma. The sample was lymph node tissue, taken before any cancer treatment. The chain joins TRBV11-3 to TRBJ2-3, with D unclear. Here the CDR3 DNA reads TGTGCCAGCAGCTTAGGATCCCTGGCCACAGATACGCAGTATTTT. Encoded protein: CASSLGSLATDTQYF. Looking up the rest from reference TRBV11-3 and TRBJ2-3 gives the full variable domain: EAGVVQSPRYKIIEKKQPVAFWCNPISGHNTLYWYLQNLGQGPELLIRYENEEAVDDSQLPKDRFSAERLKGVDSTLKIQPAELGDSAVYLCASSLGSLATDTQYFGPGTRLTVL.